This T cell receptor (beta chain) was recorded in a study of T-cell memory formation after mild COVID-19 listed by TCRdb under 2021. Context from the whole study: TCR sequence clusters from the two donors were largely donor specific. Longitudinal TCRalpha and TCRbeta repertoire sequencing tracked T-cell clones expanding and contracting after mild COVID-19 in two donors. The cohort comprised two young, previously healthy adult volunteers, one female and one male. Overall study results and their limits: Only two mild cases were covered in the study, and larger cohorts including severe cases with pre-infection samples were considered necessary. Whether the second-wave clones peaking on day 37 were SARS-CoV-2 specific was not confirmed. Clones contracting from day 15 to 85 had balanced CD4/CD8 phenotypes, while a second wave expanding from day 15 to 37 was biased towards CD4+. Some responding clones were detected in pre-infection memory, suggesting pre-existing cross-reactive memory T cells joined the SARS-CoV-2 response. Contracting CD4+ clones were found mainly in CM and EM memory subsets, while CD8+ clones were enriched in EMRA.

In the case of this clonotype: Its recognized antigen is unknown. No qualities accompany the bases; no much larger clone lies one base away.

There are 14 amino acids in the CDR3, from cysteine to phenylalanine inclusive. Kept here is only the CDR3 DNA, which spans 42 bases and is read in frame from base 1. CDR1 and CDR2 are drawn from the germline V gene: SGHRS, YFSETQ. Trimming leaves V shorter by 5 bases and J shorter by 8 bases, with the junction holding 11 bases beyond the gene matches. Instrument on record: Illumina NovaSeq 6000. TCRalpha and TCRbeta cDNA libraries were constructed by 5'RACE with constant-segment primers, with sample barcodes and unique molecular identifiers being introduced. Trizol reagent was used to extract RNA from every sample. The libraries were amplified in two PCR steps, and the second step added a second sample barcode and Illumina TruSeq adapters. Sequencing of the libraries was done on an Illumina NovaSeq, producing 2 x 150 bp paired-end reads. In the original analysis: The reads were demultiplexed and collapsed into UMI-guided consensus sequences using migec v1.2.7. Using mixcr v2.1.11, UMI consensuses were aligned to TRA and TRB V and J templates and then assembled into clonotypes. A clonotype was counted as expanded or contracted only when both edgeR and NoisET called the clonotype significant, with the noise models trained on biological replicates. For edgeR calls, a false discovery rate-adjusted p below 0.01 and a log2 fold-change threshold of 1 were applied. As an exploratory analysis of dynamics, PCA with hierarchical clustering was applied to max-normalized trajectories of the 1000 most abundant clonotypes. Each responding clone was given a CD4 or CD8 phenotype based on the CD4+ and CD8+ repertoires, which had been sequenced separately. Using fastp trimming at Q25 and MiXCR clonotype assembly, TCRdb reanalyzed the public sequencing data and kept in-frame beta chains. Here each entry gathers all rows of one CDR3 protein and keeps the most common genes and DNA. The V and J calls reflect TCRdb's pipeline rather than the authors' work. Counted in this sample were over 500,000 distinct CDR3 sequences; about 18% of them appeared once. The top ten constitute roughly 7.8% of the sample.

Ficoll-Paque density gradient centrifugation was used to isolate PBMCs. Here the chain combines TRBV5-1 and TRBJ2-3; the junction holds 7 bases that match TRBD2. The receptor's source is an adult woman who had mild COVID-19 (a few samples of this study predate the infection). The sample titles of this study are shuffled in the database, so cell type and time point are left out; the donor was told from shared clones. Sequenced sample: PBMCs or a T cell subset sorted from them (not recorded which). The CDR3 reads CASRTRTSPVTQYF. At the DNA level, the sequence is TGCGCCAGCAGAACGCGGACTAGTCCCGTTACGCAGTATTTT. Reference TRBV5-1 and TRBJ2-3 genes cover what lies past the CDR3, so the full variable domain is KAGVTQTPRYLIKTRGQQVTLSCSPISGHRSVSWYQQTPGQGLQFLFEYFSETQRNKGNFPGRFSGRQFSNSRSEMNVSTLELGDSALYLCASRTRTSPVTQYFGPGTRLTVL.